Listed below are T cell receptor beta chains from one sample, sequenced in a study of CXCR3-negative and CXCR3-positive naive CD8 T cells. TCRdb re-called the 5' RACE reads and catalogs CDR3 proteins one per entry, DNA excluded. The sample has over 100,000 distinct CDR3 sequences; the top ten hold roughly 0.35%. Sequencing was done on a sample of naive CXCR3+ CD8+ T cells from blood. These TCRs come from a human donor in good health. Some clones in this sample may be carry-over from other donors' samples. Each CDR3 is given with its conserved first and last residue.

TRBJ2-5 TRBV28 CASSYPRNYRGPDQETQYF
TRBJ2-7 TRBV11-1 CASSPGRDYEQYF
TRBJ2-1 TRBV29-1 CSVAGPYNEQFF
TRBJ2-1 TRBV9 CASSVSGGFYNEQFF
TRBJ2-1 TRBV6-5 CASSYQPPSGGYNEQFF
TRBJ2-7 TRBV4-2 CASSQEWTGTSYEQYF
TRBJ2-3 TRBV5-6 CASSLAGSTDTQYF
TRBJ2-4 TRBV20-1 CSAKAPIWHRAKNIQYF
TRBJ2-1 TRBV7-9 CASSLALRGNEQFF
TRBJ2-7 TRBV7-2 CASSQGLPEQYF
TRBJ2-1 TRBV5-1 CASRFRTDRDEQFF
TRBJ2-1 TRBV27 CASGLAGSYNEQFF
TRBJ1-1 TRBV3-1 CASSTGGGTEAFF
TRBJ2-3 TRBV20-1 CSASTWPSTQYF
TRBJ2-7 TRBV20-1 CSAPRDRQNHEQYF
TRBJ2-7 TRBV29-1 CSVDLPGLSSYEQYF
TRBJ1-5 TRBV11-3 CASSLGGDQWEQSNQPQHF
TRBJ2-5 TRBV5-1 CASSVRYQETQYF
TRBJ1-1 TRBV29-1 CSVPAGQTEAFF
TRBJ2-5 TRBV5-6 CASSVDRGLETQYF
TRBJ2-3 TRBV3-1 CASSRPGREVTDTQYF
TRBJ2-7 TRBV7-9 CASSFQDSYEQYF
TRBJ2-6 TRBV7-2 CASSPTVSLISGANVLTF
TRBJ2-2 TRBV4-1 CASSPSFGGRNTGELFF
TRBJ2-3 TRBV28 CASSFKTKSTDTQYF
TRBJ1-1 TRBV11-2 CASSLTDRAFKAFF
TRBJ2-3 TRBV7-2 CASSLGRTPDTQYF
TRBJ1-2 TRBV29-1 CSVRRTAGYTF
TRBJ2-3 TRBV7-9 CASSPPQGARQTDTQYF
TRBJ2-2 TRBV5-1 CASKSSGRTGELFF
TRBJ2-7 TRBV6-5 CASSSLQGYEQYF
TRBJ2-3 TRBV7-9 CASSLGVGGRDTQYF
TRBJ1-5 TRBV7-9 CASSSGGQNQPQHF
TRBJ2-2 TRBV13 CASSLSGSFNTGELFF
TRBJ2-3 TRBV29-1 CSVDVAGGPDTQYF
TRBJ2-1 TRBV6-5 CASRVLAGPPPGYNEQFF
TRBJ2-7 TRBV20-1 CSARDSGENRPYEQYF
TRBJ2-5 TRBV4-3 CASSQLPQLQETQYF
TRBJ2-1 TRBV11-3 CASSLREAYNEQFF
TRBJ1-2 TRBV28 CASSLPTGGHYGYTF
TRBJ2-1 TRBV12-3/TRBV12-4 CASTGGGGRDNEQFF
TRBJ1-6 TRBV15 CATSSSGTLNSPLHF
TRBJ2-2 TRBV7-6 CASRKGTVNTGELFF
TRBJ2-7 TRBV13 CASSSIPYEQYF
TRBJ1-1 TRBV14 CASSSRQTYMNTEAFF
TRBJ1-4 TRBV7-9 CASSFSGAGLHEKLFF
TRBJ1-1 TRBV6-5 CASRLGRNTEAFF
TRBJ2-1 TRBV10-1 CASSKGTSGSYNEQFF
TRBJ1-2 TRBV14 CASSLLNYGYTF
TRBJ2-7 TRBV6-6 CASSYPGVYEQYF
TRBJ1-5 TRBV25-1 CASSDGPSNQPQHF
TRBJ2-7 TRBV7-6 CASSFSSGEGGEQYF
TRBJ2-5 TRBV28 CASSPWEETQYF
TRBJ1-5 TRBV4-1 CASSQEQTGWGNQPQHF
TRBJ2-7 TRBV9 CASSVGTGFYEQYF
TRBJ1-2 TRBV9 CASSGADNRAYGYTF
TRBJ1-1 TRBV28 CASSLTPGANTEAFF